The rows below give T cell receptor beta chains drawn from one sample of a study of low-dose radiotherapy and immunotherapy resistance in tumors. TCRdb processed the reads anew with MiXCR; each CDR3 protein has one entry. The sample gives under 60,000 distinct CDR3 sequences, 10% to 15% of which show up once; roughly 6.4% is in the top ten. This specimen was PBMCs, taken before treatment. The source of these receptors is a female donor with ovarian cancer. The conserved cysteine and the conserved F or W are not part of the CDR3 here.

J gene | V gene | CDR3 protein
TRBJ2-1 | TRBV19 | ASSDPGLAVNEQF
TRBJ2-7 | TRBV15 | ATSRAQRGLSYEQY
TRBJ2-5 | TRBV2 | ASRRLAGGETQY
TRBJ2-3 | TRBV19 | ASSPQGAQDTQY
TRBJ2-6 | TRBV5-8 | ASSFGGSSGANVLT
TRBJ1-1 | TRBV12-3/TRBV12-4 | ASSCEAF
TRBJ2-1 | TRBV25-1 | ASSDVLGIF
TRBJ2-3 | TRBV11-3 | ASSRLAGTDTQY
TRBJ1-5 | TRBV19 | ASSMTGGFGPPQH
TRBJ2-6 | TRBV27 | ASSSLPTGVGANVLT
TRBJ2-7 | TRBV7-9 | ASSLQGGYYEQY
TRBJ1-5 | TRBV30 | AWRSQGRGQPQH
TRBJ2-5 | TRBV3-1 | ASSHEGLAGEETQY
TRBJ1-2 | TRBV12-3/TRBV12-4 | ASRNAGGYGYT
TRBJ2-3 | TRBV6-5 | ASSYSRLGRSTDTQY
TRBJ2-2 | TRBV3-1 | ASSQSGGRLSGELF
TRBJ2-7 | TRBV30 | AWSVLGGTYEQY
TRBJ1-5 | TRBV7-2 | ASSNRGNQPQH
TRBJ2-6 | TRBV6-5 | APGVHPCSSGANVLT
TRBJ1-1 | TRBV12-3/TRBV12-4 | ASSFRQLNTEAF
TRBJ2-7 | TRBV13 | ASNPGQSSYEQY
TRBJ2-1 | TRBV20-1 | SASGSYNEQF
TRBJ2-7 | TRBV2 | ASSESGWGPTYEQY
TRBJ2-1 | TRBV5-1 | ASSLSGQGGTQQF
TRBJ1-1 | TRBV29-1 | SVHRGGTEAF
TRBJ2-6 | TRBV27 | ASSLWGSGANVLT
TRBJ1-1 | TRBV27 | ASTLGQGHAEAF
TRBJ2-5 | TRBV10-3 | AISAVPGGETQY
TRBJ1-3 | TRBV7-2 | ASSFRDGGNTIY
TRBJ2-7 | TRBV26 | ASSLDSSIEG
TRBJ1-1 | TRBV20-1 | SARELEAF
TRBJ2-7 | TRBV5-1 | ASSLAATVSYEQY
TRBJ1-2 | TRBV30 | AWSITVGGTYGYT
TRBJ2-5 | TRBV5-3 | ASSSGQRGQETQY
TRBJ1-1 | TRBV29-1 | SVGRLLQTEAF
TRBJ2-1 | TRBV5-1 | ASSLASAAWDEQF
TRBJ2-5 | TRBV20-1 | SATPGLAGGPGLETQY
TRBJ2-3 | TRBV15 | ATSSRTGFRFATQY
TRBJ2-2 | TRBV24-1 | ATSDLSQGDTGELF
TRBJ2-3 | TRBV5-1 | ASSPGRGRGDTQY
TRBJ1-1 | TRBV6-5 | ASIKGTGLNTEAF
TRBJ1-1 | TRBV3-1 | ASSQVQTNTEAF
TRBJ1-2 | TRBV21-1 | ASSFHGQGYCGYT
TRBJ2-7 | TRBV5-3 | ASSLPSGTGMKQY
TRBJ2-1 | TRBV10-3 | AIGRGLTDEQF
TRBJ1-6 | TRBV2 | ASSRDSSSYNSPLH